One TCR beta chain is described in this entry. The record originates from a study of blood T cell repertoires in COVID-19. Study-level background: Sources were T cells, B-cell-depleted T cells, or PBMCs; the material itself was cDNA or gDNA.

Method: immunoSEQ multiplex PCR; TCRdb's copy keeps in-frame clones and lacks some. The sample has around 60,000 clones; approximately 88% are singletons. The specimen was peripheral blood. The TCR comes from a man in his fifties with active COVID-19.

The CDR3 sequence is CASIRLGQGTDTQYF. The DNA of the CDR3 is TGTGCCAGCATCCGGTTGGGACAGGGAACAGATACGCAGTATTTT. V and J are TRBV3-1 (or the pseudogene TRBV3-2) and TRBJ2-3; TRBD1 matches 9 bases. This CDR3 is 15 amino acids long. Germline assignment: CDR1 LGHDT and CDR2 YNNKEL (reference sequence). J gave up 3 bases and V 7 bases, and 8 bases lay outside the gene matches.